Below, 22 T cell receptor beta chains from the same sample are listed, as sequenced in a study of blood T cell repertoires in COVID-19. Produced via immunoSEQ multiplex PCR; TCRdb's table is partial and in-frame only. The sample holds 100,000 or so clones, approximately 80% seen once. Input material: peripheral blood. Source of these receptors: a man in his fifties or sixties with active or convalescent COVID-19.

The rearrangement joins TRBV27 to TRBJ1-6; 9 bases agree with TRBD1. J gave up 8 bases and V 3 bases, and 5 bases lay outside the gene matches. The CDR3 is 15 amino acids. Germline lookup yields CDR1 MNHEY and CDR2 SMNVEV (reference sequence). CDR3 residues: CASSFGTGRDSPLHF. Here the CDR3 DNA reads TGTGCCAGCAGTTTCGGGACAGGGAGAGATTCACCCCTCCACTTT.

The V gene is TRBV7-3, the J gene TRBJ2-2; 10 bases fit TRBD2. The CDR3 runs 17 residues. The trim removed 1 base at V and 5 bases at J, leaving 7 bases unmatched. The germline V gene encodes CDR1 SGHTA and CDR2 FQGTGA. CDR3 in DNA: TGTGCCAGCAGCTTAAGTGGGACTAGCGTCGGTACCGGGGAGCTGTTTTTT. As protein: CASSLSGTSVGTGELFF.

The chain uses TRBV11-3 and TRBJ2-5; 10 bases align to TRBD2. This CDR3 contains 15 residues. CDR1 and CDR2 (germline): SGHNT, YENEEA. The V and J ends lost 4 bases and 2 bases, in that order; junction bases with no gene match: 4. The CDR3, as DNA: TGTGCCAGCAGCTCAGGGACTAGCGCGCAAGAGACCCAGTACTTC. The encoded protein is CASSSGTSAQETQYF.

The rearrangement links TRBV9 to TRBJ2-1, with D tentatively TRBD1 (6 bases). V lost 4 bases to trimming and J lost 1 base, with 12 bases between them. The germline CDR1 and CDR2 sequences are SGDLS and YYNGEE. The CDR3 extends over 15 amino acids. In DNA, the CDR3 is TGTGCCAGCAGCCCCCGGGACACATCCTACAATGAGCAGTTCTTC. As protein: CASSPRDTSYNEQFF.

CDR3 coding DNA: TGTGCCAGCAGTTCTCCGTCTTCAGGTGCGAGGGCTGAAGCTTTCTTT. Residues: CASSSPSSGARAEAFF. V is TRBV6-5 and J is TRBJ1-1; D unresolved. The CDR3 spans 16 residues. Trimming took off 4 bases at V and 6 bases at J, with 21 bases between the two ends. Germline V gene data show CDR1 as MNHEY and CDR2 as SVGAGI.

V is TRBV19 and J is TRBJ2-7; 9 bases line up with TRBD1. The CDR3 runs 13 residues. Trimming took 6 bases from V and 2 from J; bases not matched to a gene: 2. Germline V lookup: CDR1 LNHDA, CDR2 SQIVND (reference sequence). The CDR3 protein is CASSGQGTYEQYF. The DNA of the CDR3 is TGTGCCAGTAGCGGACAGGGGACCTACGAGCAGTACTTC.

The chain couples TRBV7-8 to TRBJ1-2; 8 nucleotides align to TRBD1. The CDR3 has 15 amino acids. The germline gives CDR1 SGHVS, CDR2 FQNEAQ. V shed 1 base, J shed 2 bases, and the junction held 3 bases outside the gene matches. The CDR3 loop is CASSLGTGSNYGYTF. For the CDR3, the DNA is TGTGCCAGCAGCTTAGGGACAGGGTCAAACTATGGCTACACCTTC.

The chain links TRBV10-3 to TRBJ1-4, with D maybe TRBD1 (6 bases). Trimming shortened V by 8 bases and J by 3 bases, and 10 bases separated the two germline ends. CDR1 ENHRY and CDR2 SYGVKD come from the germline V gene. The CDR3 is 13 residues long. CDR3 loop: CAIQDSANEKLFF. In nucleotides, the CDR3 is TGTGCCATCCAGGACAGCGCTAATGAAAAACTGTTTTTT.

This chain's CDR3 is CASRTDVNTEAFF. In nucleotides, the CDR3 is TGTGCCAGCAGAACAGACGTGAACACTGAAGCTTTCTTT. The V call is TRBV6-4, the J call TRBJ1-1; no clear D. Germline loops: CDR1 MRHNA, CDR2 SNTAGT. V was cut by 6 bases and J by 0 bases, with 8 bases left in between. The CDR3 totals 13 residues.

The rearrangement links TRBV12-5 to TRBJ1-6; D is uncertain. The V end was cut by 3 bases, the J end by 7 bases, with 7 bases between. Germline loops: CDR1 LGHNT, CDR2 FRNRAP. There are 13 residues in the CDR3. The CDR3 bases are TGTGCTAGTGGTTTCGGGAAGAATTCACCCCTCCACTTT. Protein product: CASGFGKNSPLHF.

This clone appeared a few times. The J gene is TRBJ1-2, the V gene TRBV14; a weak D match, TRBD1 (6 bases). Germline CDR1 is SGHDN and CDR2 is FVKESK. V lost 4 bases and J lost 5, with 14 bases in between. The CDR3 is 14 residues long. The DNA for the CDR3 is TGTGCCAGCAGCCCCGATAACAGGGTATATGGCTACACCTTC. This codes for CASSPDNRVYGYTF. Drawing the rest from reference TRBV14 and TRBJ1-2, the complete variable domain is EAGVTQFPSHSVIEKGQTVTLRCDPISGHDNLYWYRRVMGKEIKFLLHFVKESKQDESGMPNNRFLAERTGGTYSTLKVQPAELEDSGVYFCASSPDNRVYGYTFGSGTRLTVV.

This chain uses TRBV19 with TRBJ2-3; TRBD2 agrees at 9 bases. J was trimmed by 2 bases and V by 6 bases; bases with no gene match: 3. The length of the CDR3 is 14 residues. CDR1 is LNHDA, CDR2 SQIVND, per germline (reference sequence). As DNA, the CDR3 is TGTGCCAGTAGGGGCGGGAGGGACACAGATACGCAGTATTTT. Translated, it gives CASRGGRDTDTQYF.

For the CDR3, the DNA is TGCGCCAGCAGCCAAGATTCAGGCCCAACTAATGAAAAACTGTTTTTT. Its translation: CASSQDSGPTNEKLFF. The V call is TRBV4-1, the J call TRBJ1-4; no clear D. Germline assignment: CDR1 MGHRA and CDR2 YSYEKL. The CDR3 runs 16 residues. V gave up 0 bases and J gave up 0 bases, with 8 bases separating them.

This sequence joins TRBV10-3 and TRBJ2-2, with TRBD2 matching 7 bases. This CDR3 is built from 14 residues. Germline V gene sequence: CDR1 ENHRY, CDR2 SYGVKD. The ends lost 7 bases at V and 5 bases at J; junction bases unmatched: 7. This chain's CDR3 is CAITGERGTGELFF. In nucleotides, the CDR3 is TGTGCCATCACCGGCGAGCGGGGAACCGGGGAGCTGTTTTTT.

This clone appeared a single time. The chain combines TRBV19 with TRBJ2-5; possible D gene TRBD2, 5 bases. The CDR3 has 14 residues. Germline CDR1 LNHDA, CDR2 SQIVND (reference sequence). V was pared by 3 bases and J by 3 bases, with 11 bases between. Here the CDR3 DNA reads TGTGCCAGTAGTATTTTGGCAGCGGAAGAGACCCAGTACTTC. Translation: CASSILAAEETQYF.

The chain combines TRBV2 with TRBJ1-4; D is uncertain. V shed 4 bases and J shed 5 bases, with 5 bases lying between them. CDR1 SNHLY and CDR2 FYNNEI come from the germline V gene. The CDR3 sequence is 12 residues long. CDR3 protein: CASSVQNEKLFF. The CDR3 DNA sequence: TGTGCCAGCAGTGTTCAGAATGAAAAACTGTTTTTT.

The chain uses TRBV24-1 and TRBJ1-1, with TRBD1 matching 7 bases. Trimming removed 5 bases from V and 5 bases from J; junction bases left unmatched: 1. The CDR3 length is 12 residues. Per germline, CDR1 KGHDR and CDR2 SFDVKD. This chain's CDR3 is CATSVRGTEAFF. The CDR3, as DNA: TGTGCCACCAGTGTCAGGGGGACTGAAGCTTTCTTT.

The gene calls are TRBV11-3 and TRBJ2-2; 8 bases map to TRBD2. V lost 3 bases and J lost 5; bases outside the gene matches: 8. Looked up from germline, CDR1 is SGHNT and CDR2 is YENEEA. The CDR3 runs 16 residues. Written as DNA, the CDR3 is TGTGCCAGCAGCTTGGTTCGCCTAGCGGGTACCGGGGAGCTGTTTTTT. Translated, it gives CASSLVRLAGTGELFF. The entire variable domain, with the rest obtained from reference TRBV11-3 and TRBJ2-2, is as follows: EAGVVQSPRYKIIEKKQPVAFWCNPISGHNTLYWYLQNLGQGPELLIRYENEEAVDDSQLPKDRFSAERLKGVDSTLKIQPAELGDSAVYLCASSLVRLAGTGELFFGEGSRLTVL.

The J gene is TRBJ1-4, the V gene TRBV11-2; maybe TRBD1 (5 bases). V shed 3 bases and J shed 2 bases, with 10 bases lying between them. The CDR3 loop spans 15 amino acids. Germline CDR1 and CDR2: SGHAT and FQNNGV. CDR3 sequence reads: CASSLMGGTNEKLFF. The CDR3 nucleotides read TGTGCCAGCAGCTTGATGGGGGGGACTAATGAAAAACTGTTTTTT.

CDR3 protein: CSVAQLATEAFF. Written as DNA, the CDR3 is TGCAGCGTTGCCCAATTAGCCACTGAAGCTTTCTTT. The rearrangement links TRBV29-1 to TRBJ1-1; D remains unclear. Trimming shortened V by 4 bases and J by 4 bases, and 10 bases separated the two germline ends. CDR3 length: 12 residues. CDR1 SQVTM and CDR2 ANQGSEA come from the germline V gene.

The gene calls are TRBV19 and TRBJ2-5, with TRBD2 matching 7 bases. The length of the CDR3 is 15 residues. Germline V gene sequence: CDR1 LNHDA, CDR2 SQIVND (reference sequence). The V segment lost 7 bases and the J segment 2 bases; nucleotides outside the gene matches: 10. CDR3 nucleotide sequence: TGTGCCAGTACTTGGGACTACCAGACGCAAGAGACCCAGTACTTC. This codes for CASTWDYQTQETQYF.

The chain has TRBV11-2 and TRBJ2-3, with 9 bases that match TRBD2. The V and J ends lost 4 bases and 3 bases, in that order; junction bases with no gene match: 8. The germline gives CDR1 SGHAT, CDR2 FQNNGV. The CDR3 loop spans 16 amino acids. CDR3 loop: CASSSLAGGPTDTQYF. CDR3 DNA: TGTGCCAGCAGCTCCCTTGCGGGAGGGCCAACAGATACGCAGTATTTT.